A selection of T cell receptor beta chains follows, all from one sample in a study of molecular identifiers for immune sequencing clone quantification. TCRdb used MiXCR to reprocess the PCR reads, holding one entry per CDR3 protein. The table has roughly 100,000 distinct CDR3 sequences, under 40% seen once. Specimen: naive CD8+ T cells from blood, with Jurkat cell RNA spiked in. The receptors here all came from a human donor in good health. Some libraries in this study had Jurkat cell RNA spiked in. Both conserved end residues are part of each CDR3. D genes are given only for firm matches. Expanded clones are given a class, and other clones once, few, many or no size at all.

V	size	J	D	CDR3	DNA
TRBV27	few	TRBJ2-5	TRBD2	CASSSGLTYQETQYF	TGTGCCAGCAGTTCGGGACTAACGTACCAAGAGACCCAGTACTTC
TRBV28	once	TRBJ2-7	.	CASTSDFISYEQYF	TGTGCCAGCACCTCAGACTTTATCTCCTACGAGCAGTACTTC
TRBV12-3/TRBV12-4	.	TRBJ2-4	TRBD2	CASSLLSGTNIQYF	TGTGCCAGCAGTTTACTTAGCGGGACGAACATTCAGTACTTC
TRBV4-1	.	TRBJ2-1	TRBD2	CASSHLLAGELNEQFF	TGCGCCAGCAGCCATCTCCTAGCGGGAGAACTCAATGAGCAGTTCTTC
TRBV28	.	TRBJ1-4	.	CASSLSPTTDATNEKLFF	TGTGCCAGCAGTTTATCGCCTACGACGGATGCAACTAATGAAAAACTGTTTTTT
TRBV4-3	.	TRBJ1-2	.	CASSQDTARGASNYGYTF	TGCGCCAGCAGCCAAGATACCGCCAGGGGCGCCTCTAACTATGGCTACACCTTC
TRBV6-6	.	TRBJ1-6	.	CASSYDSPLLF	TGTGCCAGCAGTTACGATTCACCCCTCCTCTTT
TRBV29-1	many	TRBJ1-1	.	CSVDTPLNTEAFF	TGCAGCGTTGATACACCTTTGAACACTGAAGCTTTCTTT
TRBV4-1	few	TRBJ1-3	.	CASSLQGSSGNTIYF	TGCGCCAGCAGCCTTCAGGGAAGCTCTGGAAACACCATATATTTT
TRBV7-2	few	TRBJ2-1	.	CASSLARDLVAGAYRVQFF	TGTGCCAGCAGCTTAGCGCGGGATTTAGTCGCAGGGGCCTACCGCGTGCAGTTCTTC
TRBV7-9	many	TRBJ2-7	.	CASSLVPGLGEQYF	TGTGCCAGCAGCTTAGTTCCGGGGCTGGGCGAGCAGTACTTC
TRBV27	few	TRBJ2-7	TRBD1	CASKETGVHEQYF	TGTGCCAGCAAAGAGACAGGGGTTCACGAGCAGTACTTC
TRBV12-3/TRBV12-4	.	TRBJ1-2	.	CARSLGGGFGGYTF	TGTGCCAGGAGTCTAGGGGGAGGATTTGGTGGCTACACCTTC
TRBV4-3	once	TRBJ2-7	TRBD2	CASSTSGTSGYEQYF	TGCGCCAGCAGCACCTCCGGGACTAGCGGCTACGAGCAGTACTTC
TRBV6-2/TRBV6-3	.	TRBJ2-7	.	CASSDEYYEQYF	TGTGCCAGTAGCGACGAGTACTACGAGCAGTACTTC
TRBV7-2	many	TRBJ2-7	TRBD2	CASSLGAGSPYEQYF	TGTGCCAGCAGCTTAGGAGCGGGGTCACCCTACGAGCAGTACTTC
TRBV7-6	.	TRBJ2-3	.	CASSLGASPTQYF	TGTGCCAGCAGCTTAGGAGCTAGCCCCACGCAGTATTTT
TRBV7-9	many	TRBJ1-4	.	CASSLAFPALNEKLFF	TGTGCCAGCAGCTTAGCTTTCCCAGCTCTTAATGAAAAACTGTTTTTT
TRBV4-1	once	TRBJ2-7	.	CASSGAGYEQYF	TGCGCCAGCAGCGGGGCGGGCTACGAGCAGTACTTC
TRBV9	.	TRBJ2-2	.	CASSVASTTGELFF	TGTGCCAGCAGCGTCGCCTCCACGACCGGGGAGCTGTTTTTT
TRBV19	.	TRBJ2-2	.	CASSINSDEGGELFF	TGTGCCAGTAGTATCAACAGTGATGAAGGCGGGGAGCTGTTTTTT
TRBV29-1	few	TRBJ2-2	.	CSVEVDTGELFF	TGCAGCGTTGAAGTGGACACCGGGGAGCTGTTTTTT
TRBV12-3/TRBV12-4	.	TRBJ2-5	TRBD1	CASSSRDSEETQYF	TGTGCCAGCAGTTCCCGGGACAGTGAAGAGACCCAGTACTTC
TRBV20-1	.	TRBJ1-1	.	CSAPRGNIEAFF	TGCAGTGCTCCAAGGGGGAACATTGAAGCTTTCTTT
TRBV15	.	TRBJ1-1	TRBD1	CATSRDRDRGPTEAFF	TGTGCCACCAGCAGAGATCGGGACAGGGGCCCCACTGAAGCTTTCTTT
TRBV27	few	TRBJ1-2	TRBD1	CASRTGGWDGYTF	TGTGCCAGCAGGACAGGGGGTTGGGACGGCTACACCTTC
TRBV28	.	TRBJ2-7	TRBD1	CASSLGGQSYEQYF	TGTGCCAGCAGTCTAGGGGGACAGTCCTACGAGCAGTACTTC
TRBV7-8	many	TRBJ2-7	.	CASSSTVSYEQYF	TGTGCCAGCAGCTCGACAGTCAGCTACGAGCAGTACTTC
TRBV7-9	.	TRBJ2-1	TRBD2	CASSWTSGTHNEQFF	TGTGCCAGCAGCTGGACTAGCGGAACTCACAATGAGCAGTTCTTC